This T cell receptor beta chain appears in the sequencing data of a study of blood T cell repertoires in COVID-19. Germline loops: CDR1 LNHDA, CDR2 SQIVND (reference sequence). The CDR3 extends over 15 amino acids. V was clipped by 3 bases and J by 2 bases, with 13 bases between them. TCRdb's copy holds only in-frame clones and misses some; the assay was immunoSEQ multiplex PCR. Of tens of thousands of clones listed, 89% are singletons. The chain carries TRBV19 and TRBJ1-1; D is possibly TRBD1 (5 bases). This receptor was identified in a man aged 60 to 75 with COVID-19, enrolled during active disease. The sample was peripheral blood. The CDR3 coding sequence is TGTGCCAGTAGTATGGGCAGGGCCTTAAACACTGAAGCTTTCTTT. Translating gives CASSMGRALNTEAFF. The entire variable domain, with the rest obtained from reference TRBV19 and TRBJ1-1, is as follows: DGGITQSPKYLFRKEGQNVTLSCEQNLNHDAMYWYRQDPGQGLRLIYYSQIVNDFQKGDIAEGYSVSREKKESFPLTVTSAQKNPTAFYLCASSMGRALNTEAFFGQGTRLTVV.